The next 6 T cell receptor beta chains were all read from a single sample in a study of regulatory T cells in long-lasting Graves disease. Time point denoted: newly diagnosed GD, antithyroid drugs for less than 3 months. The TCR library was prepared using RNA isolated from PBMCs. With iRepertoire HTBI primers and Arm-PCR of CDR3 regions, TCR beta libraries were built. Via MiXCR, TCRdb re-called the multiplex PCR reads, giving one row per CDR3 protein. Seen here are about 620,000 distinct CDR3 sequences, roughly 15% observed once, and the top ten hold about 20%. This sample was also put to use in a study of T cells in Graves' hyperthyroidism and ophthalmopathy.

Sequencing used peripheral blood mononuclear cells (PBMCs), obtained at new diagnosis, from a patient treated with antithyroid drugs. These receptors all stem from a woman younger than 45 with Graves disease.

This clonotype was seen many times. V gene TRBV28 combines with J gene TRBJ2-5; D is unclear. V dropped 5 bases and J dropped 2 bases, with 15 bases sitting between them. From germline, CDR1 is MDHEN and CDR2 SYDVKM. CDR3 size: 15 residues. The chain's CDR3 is CASSILGSPQETQYF. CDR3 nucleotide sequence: TGTGCCAGCAGTATCCTAGGTTCTCCACAAGAGACCCAGTACTTC.

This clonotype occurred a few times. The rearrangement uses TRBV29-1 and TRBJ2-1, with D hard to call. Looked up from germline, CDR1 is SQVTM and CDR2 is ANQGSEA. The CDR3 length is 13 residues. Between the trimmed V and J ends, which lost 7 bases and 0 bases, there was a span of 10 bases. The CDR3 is CSAVRVSYNEQFF. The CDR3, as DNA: TGCAGCGCTGTCCGGGTCTCCTACAATGAGCAGTTCTTC.

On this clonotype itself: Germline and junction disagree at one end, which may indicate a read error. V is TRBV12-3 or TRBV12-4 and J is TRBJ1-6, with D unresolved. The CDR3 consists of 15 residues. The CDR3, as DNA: TGTGCCAGCAGTTTCTCAGGAGAGGAGAATTCGCCCCTCCACTTT. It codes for CASSFSGEENSPLHF.

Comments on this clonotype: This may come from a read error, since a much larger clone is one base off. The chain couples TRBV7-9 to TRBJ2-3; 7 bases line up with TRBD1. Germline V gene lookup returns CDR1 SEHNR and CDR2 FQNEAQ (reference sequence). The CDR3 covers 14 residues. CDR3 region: CASSFEGATGTQYF. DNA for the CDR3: TGTGCCAGCAGCTTTGAGGGGGCCACAGGTACGCAGTATTTT.

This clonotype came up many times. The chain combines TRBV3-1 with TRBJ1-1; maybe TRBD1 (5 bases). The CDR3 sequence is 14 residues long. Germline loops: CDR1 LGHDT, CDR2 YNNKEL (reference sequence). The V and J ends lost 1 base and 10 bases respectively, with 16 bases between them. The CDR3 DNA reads TGTGCCAGCAGCCAAGTGGCACACCTCGGGGCAGCTTTCTTT. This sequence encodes CASSQVAHLGAAFF.

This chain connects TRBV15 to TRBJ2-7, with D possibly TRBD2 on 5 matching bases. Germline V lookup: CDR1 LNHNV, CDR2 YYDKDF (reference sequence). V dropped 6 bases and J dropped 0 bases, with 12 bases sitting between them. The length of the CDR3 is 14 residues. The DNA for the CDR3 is TGTGCCACCAGGGCGGGCAGCAGCTCCTACGAGCAGTACTTC. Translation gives CATRAGSSSYEQYF.